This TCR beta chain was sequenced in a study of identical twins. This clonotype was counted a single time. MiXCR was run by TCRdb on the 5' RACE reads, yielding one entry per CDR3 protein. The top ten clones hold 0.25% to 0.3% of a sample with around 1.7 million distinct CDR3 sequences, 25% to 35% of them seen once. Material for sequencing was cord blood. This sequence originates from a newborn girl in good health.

This chain's CDR3 is CSAGGTSGEQFF. The CDR3 nucleotides are TGCAGTGCTGGGGGGACTAGCGGTGAGCAGTTCTTC. This chain joins TRBV20-1 and TRBJ2-1, with TRBD2 identical over 11 bases. The CDR3 totals 12 residues. After removal of 5 bases from V and 9 bases from J, the junction contained 3 bases not matched to a gene. Germline V lookup: CDR1 DFQATT, CDR2 SNEGSKA (reference sequence).